This is a list of T cell receptor beta chains from one sample in a study of shared clonotypes between healthy human individuals. Clones were read by immunoSEQ multiplex PCR, and TCRdb kept only the in-frame ones, dropping some. The sample has 2,500,000 or so clones, roughly 93% seen once. The specimen was naive CD4+ T cells from PBMCs. These receptors were taken from a man aged 18 to 29 in good health. Some clones in this sample may be carry-over from other donors' samples. The CDR3 runs from the conserved cysteine through the conserved F or W. D genes are given only for firm matches. Expanded clones are given a class, and other clones once, few, many or no size at all.

j_gene	d_gene	v_gene	abundance	CDR3aa	CDR3nt
TRBJ2-7	NA	TRBV19	NA	CASSTPRGEQYF	TGTGCCAGTAGTACCCCACGCGGCGAGCAGTACTTC
TRBJ1-5	NA	TRBV4-3	NA	CASSQDWGGPQPQHF	TGCGCCAGCAGCCAAGATTGGGGGGGGCCTCAGCCCCAGCATTTT
TRBJ2-3	NA	TRBV6-1	NA	CASSEGPNSADTQYF	TGTGCCAGCAGTGAAGGCCCTAATAGCGCAGATACGCAGTATTTT
TRBJ1-5	NA	TRBV28	NA	CASSSRGQPQHF	TGTGCCAGCAGTTCCCGTGGTCAGCCCCAGCATTTT
TRBJ2-6	NA	TRBV4-1	NA	CASSQEFGFSNPGANVLTF	TGCGCCAGCAGCCAAGAATTCGGGTTTTCTAATCCTGGGGCCAACGTCCTGACTTTC
TRBJ2-1	NA	TRBV7-9	NA	CASSLVSGLWFF	TGTGCCAGCAGCTTAGTTAGCGGTCTTTGGTTCTTC
TRBJ1-1	NA	TRBV10-2	NA	CASSDRTMNTEAFF	TGCGCCAGCAGTGATAGGACCATGAACACTGAAGCTTTCTTT
TRBJ2-7	NA	TRBV14	NA	CASSQGSTPTYEQYF	TGTGCCAGCAGCCAAGGGTCAACTCCAACCTACGAGCAGTACTTC
TRBJ2-1	TRBD2	TRBV5-1	NA	CASSYWTSGRAGTHNEQFF	TGCGCCAGCAGCTACTGGACTAGCGGGAGGGCCGGGACCCACAATGAGCAGTTCTTC
TRBJ2-1	NA	TRBV7-2	once	CASSLGQPNEQFF	TGTGCCAGCAGCTTAGGGCAGCCGAATGAGCAGTTCTTC
TRBJ2-7	NA	TRBV10-3	NA	CAISPNGWEQYF	TGTGCCATCAGCCCGAATGGTTGGGAGCAGTACTTC
TRBJ2-7	TRBD2	TRBV6-1	NA	CASSEGLAGYF	TGTGCCAGCAGTGAAGGACTAGCGGGGTACTTC
TRBJ2-5	TRBD2	TRBV28	NA	CASTGAGGREETQYF	TGTGCCAGCACCGGGGCCGGCGGGAGGGAAGAGACCCAGTACTTC
TRBJ2-3	NA	TRBV5-4	NA	CASSLATDTQYF	TGTGCCAGCAGCTTGGCAACAGATACGCAGTATTTT
TRBJ2-3	TRBD2	TRBV4-2	NA	CASSPGTSGSTDTQYF	TGTGCCAGCAGCCCAGGGACTAGCGGAAGCACAGATACGCAGTATTTT
TRBJ2-7	NA	TRBV4-2	NA	CASSQDLTSHEQYF	TGTGCCAGCAGCCAAGATTTAACTAGCCACGAGCAGTACTTC
TRBJ2-1	NA	TRBV7-9	NA	CASSLVEQFF	TGTGCCAGCAGCTTAGTTGAGCAGTTCTTC
TRBJ2-1	NA	TRBV5-1	NA	CASSLVDSHEQFF	TGCGCCAGCAGCTTAGTGGACTCCCATGAGCAGTTCTTC
TRBJ1-3	TRBD1	TRBV10-3	NA	CAISETPGQSLMIYF	TGTGCCATCAGTGAGACACCGGGACAGAGCCTAATGATATATTTT
TRBJ2-4	NA	TRBV13	NA	CASSPRQVATKNIQYF	TGTGCCAGCAGCCCGCGACAGGTCGCGACCAAAAACATTCAGTACTTC